This section outlines one T cell receptor beta chain sequence together with its context. As yet, its antigen is unknown. The germline gives CDR1 MDHEN, CDR2 SYDVKM. V lost 1 base and J lost 3; bases outside the gene matches: 14. The CDR3 runs to 18 residues. This entry comes from a study of cytomegalovirus exposure and HLA in healthy donors. Study results and limitations: A later analysis found common viral pathogens apparently linked to several of the most significant clusters.

PCR employed 60 Vbeta and 13 Jbeta primers. Profiling relied on immunoSEQ multiplex PCR, and the TCRdb table lists in-frame clones only, not all of them. The table shows about 120,000 clones, with 65% to 90% occurring only once. The J gene is TRBJ1-1, the V gene TRBV28; 7 bases line up with TRBD1. The TCR comes from a male donor in good health and CMV-seropositive. Sequenced material: PBMCs. The CDR3 spells CASSLSLGDRAIDTEAFF. The CDR3 DNA follows: TGTGCCAGCAGTTTATCCCTCGGCGACAGGGCAATAGACACTGAAGCTTTCTTT.